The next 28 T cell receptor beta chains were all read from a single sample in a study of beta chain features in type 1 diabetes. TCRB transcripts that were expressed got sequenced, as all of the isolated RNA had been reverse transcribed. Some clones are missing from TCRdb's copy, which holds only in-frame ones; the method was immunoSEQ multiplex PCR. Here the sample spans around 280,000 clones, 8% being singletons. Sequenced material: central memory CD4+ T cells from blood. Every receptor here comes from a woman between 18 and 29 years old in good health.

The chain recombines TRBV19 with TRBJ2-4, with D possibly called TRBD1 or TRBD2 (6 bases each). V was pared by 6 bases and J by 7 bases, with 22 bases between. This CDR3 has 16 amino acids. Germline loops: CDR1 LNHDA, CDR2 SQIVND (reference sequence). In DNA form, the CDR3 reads TGTGCCAGTAGGGACAACCCTGGCGGAGGGGGGAACATTCAGTACTTC. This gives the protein CASRDNPGGGGNIQYF.

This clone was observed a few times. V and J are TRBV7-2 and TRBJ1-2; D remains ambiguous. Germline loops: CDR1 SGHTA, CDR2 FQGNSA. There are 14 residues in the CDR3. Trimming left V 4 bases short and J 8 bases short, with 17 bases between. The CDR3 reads CASSSYLAYRGYTF. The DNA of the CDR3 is TGTGCCAGCAGCTCCTATTTGGCGTATCGCGGCTACACCTTC.

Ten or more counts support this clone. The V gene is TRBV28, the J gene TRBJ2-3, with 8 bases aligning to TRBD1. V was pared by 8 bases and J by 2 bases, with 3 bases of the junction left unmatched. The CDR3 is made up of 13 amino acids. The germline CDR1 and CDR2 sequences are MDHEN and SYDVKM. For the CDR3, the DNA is TGTGCCAGCTCGGGACAGGACACAGATACGCAGTATTTT. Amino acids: CASSGQDTDTQYF. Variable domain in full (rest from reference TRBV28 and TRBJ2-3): DVKVTQSSRYLVKRTGEKVFLECVQDMDHENMFWYRQDPGLGLRLIYFSYDVKMKEKGDIPEGYSVSREKKERFSLILESASTNQTSMYLCASSGQDTDTQYFGPGTRLTVL.

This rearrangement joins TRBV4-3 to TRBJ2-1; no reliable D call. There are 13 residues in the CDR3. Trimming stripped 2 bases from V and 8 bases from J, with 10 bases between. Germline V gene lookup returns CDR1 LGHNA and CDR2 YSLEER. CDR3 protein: CASSQKARDEQFF. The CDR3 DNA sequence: TGCGCCAGCAGCCAAAAGGCAAGGGATGAGCAGTTCTTC.

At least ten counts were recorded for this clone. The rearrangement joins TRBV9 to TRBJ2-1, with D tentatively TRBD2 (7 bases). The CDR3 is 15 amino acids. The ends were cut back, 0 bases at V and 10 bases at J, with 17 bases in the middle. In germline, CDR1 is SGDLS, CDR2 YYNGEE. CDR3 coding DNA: TGTGCCAGCAGCGTAGGTAGGGAGGGGGTTGGCGAGCAGTTCTTC. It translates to CASSVGREGVGEQFF.

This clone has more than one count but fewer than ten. This CDR3 reads CASSPSRREAGNTIYF. As DNA, the CDR3 is TGTGCCAGCAGCCCGTCGCGCAGGGAGGCCGGAAACACCATATATTTT. The chain couples TRBV7-2 to TRBJ1-3, with D possibly TRBD1 on 5 matching bases. Germline V gene sequence: CDR1 SGHTA, CDR2 FQGNSA. This CDR3 contains 16 residues. Trimming shortened V by 5 bases and J by 4 bases, and 18 bases separated the two germline ends. Filled out from reference TRBV7-2 and TRBJ1-3, the complete variable domain reads GAGVSQSPSNKVTEKGKDVELRCDPISGHTALYWYRQSLGQGLEFLIYFQGNSAPDKSGLPSDRFSAERTGGSVSTLTIQRTQQEDSAVYLCASSPSRREAGNTIYFGEGSWLTVV.

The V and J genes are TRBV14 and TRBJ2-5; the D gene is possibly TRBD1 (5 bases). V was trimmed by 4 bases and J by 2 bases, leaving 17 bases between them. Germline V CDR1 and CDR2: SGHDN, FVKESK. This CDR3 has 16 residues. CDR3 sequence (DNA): TGTGCCAGCAGCCCCACAGGATTCTCCTCACAAGAGACCCAGTACTTC. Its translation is CASSPTGFSSQETQYF.

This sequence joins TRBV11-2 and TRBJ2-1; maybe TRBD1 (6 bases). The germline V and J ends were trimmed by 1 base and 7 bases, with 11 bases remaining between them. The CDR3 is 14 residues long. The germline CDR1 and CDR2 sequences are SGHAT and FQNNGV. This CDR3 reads CASSLAWTVNEQFF. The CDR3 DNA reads TGTGCCAGCAGCTTAGCTTGGACAGTTAATGAGCAGTTCTTC.

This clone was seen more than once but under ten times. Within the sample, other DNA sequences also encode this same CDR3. The CDR3 sequence: CASSLRPRDQPQHF. The CDR3 region has the DNA TGTGCCAGCAGTTTGAGGCCCAGGGATCAGCCCCAGCATTTT. V gene TRBV27 combines with J gene TRBJ1-5, with D possibly being TRBD1 (5 bases). CDR1 is MNHEY, CDR2 SMNVEV, per germline (reference sequence). Trimming took 3 bases from V and 5 from J, leaving 11 bases between them. The CDR3 totals 14 residues.

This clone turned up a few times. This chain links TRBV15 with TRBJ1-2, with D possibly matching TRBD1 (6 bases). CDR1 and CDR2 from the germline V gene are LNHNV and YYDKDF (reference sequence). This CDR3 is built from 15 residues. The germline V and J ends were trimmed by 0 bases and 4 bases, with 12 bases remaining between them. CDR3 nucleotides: TGTGCCACCAGCAGAGAACCCCCAGGGGCCTATGGCTACACCTTC. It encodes CATSREPPGAYGYTF.

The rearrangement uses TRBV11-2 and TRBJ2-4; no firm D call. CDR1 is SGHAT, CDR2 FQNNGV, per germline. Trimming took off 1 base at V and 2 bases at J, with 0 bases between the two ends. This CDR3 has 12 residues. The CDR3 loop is CASSLAKNIQYF. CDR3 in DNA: TGTGCCAGCAGCTTAGCCAAAAACATTCAGTACTTC.

The CDR3 region is CASSLDSGRREQFF. CDR3 nucleotide sequence: TGTGCCAGCAGCTTAGATTCAGGGCGGCGGGAGCAGTTCTTC. V and J are TRBV7-2 and TRBJ2-1; tentatively, D is TRBD1 (5 bases). The ends were cut back, 1 base at V and 10 bases at J, with 14 bases in the middle. This CDR3 comprises 14 residues. The germline V gene has CDR1 SGHTA and CDR2 FQGNSA. Complete variable domain (other parts from reference TRBV7-2 and TRBJ2-1): GAGVSQSPSNKVTEKGKDVELRCDPISGHTALYWYRQSLGQGLEFLIYFQGNSAPDKSGLPSDRFSAERTGGSVSTLTIQRTQQEDSAVYLCASSLDSGRREQFFGPGTRLTVL.

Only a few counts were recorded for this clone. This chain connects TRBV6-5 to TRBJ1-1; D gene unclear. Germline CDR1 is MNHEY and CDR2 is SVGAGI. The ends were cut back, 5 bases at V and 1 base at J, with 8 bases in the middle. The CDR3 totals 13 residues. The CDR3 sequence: CASSIARNTEAFF. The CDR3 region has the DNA TGTGCCAGCAGTATTGCGCGGAACACTGAAGCTTTCTTT.

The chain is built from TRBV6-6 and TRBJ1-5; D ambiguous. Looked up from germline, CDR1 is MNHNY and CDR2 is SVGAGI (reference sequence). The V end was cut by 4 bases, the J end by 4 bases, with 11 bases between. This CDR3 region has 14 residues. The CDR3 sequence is CASSLFADNQPQHF. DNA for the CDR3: TGTGCCAGCAGTTTATTTGCGGATAATCAGCCCCAGCATTTT.

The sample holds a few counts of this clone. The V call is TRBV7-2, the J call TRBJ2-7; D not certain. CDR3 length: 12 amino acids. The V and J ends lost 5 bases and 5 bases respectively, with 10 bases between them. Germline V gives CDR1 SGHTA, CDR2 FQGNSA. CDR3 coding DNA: TGTGCCAGCAGCCTGATCCGGGACGAGCAGTACTTC. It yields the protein CASSLIRDEQYF.

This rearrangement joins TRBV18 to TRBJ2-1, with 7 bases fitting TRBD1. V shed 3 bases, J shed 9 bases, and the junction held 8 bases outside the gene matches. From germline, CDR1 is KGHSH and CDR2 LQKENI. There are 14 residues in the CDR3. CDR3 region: CASSPELTGAEQFF. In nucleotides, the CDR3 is TGTGCCAGCTCACCGGAATTAACAGGGGCTGAGCAGTTCTTC.

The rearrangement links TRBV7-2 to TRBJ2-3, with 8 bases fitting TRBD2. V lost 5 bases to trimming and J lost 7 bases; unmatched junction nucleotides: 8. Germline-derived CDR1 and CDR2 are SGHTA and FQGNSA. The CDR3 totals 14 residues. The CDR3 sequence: CASSPAGALNTQYF. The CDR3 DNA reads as TGTGCCAGCAGCCCAGCGGGGGCCCTTAATACGCAGTATTTT.

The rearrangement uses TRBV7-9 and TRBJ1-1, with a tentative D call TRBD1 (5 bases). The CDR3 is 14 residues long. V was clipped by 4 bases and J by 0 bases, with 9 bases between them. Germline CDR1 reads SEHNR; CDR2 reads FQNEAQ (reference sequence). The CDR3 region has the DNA TGTGCCAGCAGCTCGACAGTACTGAACACTGAAGCTTTCTTT. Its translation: CASSSTVLNTEAFF.

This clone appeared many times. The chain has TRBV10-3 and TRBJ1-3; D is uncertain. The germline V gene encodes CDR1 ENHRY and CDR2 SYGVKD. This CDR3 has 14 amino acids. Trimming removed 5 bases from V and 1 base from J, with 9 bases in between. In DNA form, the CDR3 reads TGTGCCATCAGTCAGGATAATTCTGGAAACACCATATATTTT. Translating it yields CAISQDNSGNTIYF.

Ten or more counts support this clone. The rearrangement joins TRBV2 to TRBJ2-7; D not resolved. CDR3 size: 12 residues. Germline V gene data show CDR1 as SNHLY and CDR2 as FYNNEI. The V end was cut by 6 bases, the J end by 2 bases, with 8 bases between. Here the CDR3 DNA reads TGTGCCAGCAGGCAGTCCACCTACGAGCAGTACTTC. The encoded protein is CASRQSTYEQYF.

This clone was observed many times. CDR3 sequence: CASSLAQGSQETQYF. DNA of the CDR3: TGTGCCAGCAGCTTAGCACAGGGTAGCCAAGAGACCCAGTACTTC. The chain joins TRBV7-9 to TRBJ2-5; perhaps TRBD1 as D (6 bases). V was clipped by 0 bases and J by 1 base, with 9 bases between them. The length of the CDR3 is 15 residues. From germline, CDR1 is SEHNR and CDR2 FQNEAQ (reference sequence).

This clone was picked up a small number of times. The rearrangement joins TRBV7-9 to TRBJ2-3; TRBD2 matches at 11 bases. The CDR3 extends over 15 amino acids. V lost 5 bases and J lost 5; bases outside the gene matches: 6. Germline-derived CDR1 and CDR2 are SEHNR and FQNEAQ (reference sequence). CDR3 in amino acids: CASSLTGTSGDTQYF. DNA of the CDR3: TGTGCCAGCAGCCTCACCGGGACTAGCGGAGATACGCAGTATTTT.

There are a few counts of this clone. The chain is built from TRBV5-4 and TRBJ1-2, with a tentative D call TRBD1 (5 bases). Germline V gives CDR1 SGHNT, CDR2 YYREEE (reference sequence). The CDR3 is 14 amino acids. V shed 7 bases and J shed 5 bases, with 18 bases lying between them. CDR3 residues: CASGSDEGRYGYTF. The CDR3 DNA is TGTGCCAGCGGATCAGATGAGGGACGGTATGGCTACACCTTC.

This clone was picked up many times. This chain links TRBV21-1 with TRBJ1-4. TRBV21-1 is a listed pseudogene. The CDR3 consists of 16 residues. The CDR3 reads CASSPHLYESIEKLFF. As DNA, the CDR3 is TGTGCCAGCAGTCCCCACCTGTACGAATCTATTGAAAAACTGTTTTTT.

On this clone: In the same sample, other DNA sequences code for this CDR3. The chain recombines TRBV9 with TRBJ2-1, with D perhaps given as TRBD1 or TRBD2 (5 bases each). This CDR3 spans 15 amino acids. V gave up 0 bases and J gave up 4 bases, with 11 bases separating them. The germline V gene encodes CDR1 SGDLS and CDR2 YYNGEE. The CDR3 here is CASSVEGDGYNEQFF. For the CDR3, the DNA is TGTGCCAGCAGCGTAGAAGGGGACGGTTACAATGAGCAGTTCTTC. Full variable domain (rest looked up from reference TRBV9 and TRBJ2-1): DSGVTQTPKHLITATGQRVTLRCSPRSGDLSVYWYQQSLDQGLQFLIQYYNGEERAKGNILERFSAQQFPDLHSELNLSSLELGDSALYFCASSVEGDGYNEQFFGPGTRLTVL.

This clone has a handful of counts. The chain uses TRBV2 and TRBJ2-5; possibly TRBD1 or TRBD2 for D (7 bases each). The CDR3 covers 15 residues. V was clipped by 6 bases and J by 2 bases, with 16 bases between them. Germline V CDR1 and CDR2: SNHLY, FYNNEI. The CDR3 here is CASSRNQGGQETQYF. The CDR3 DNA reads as TGTGCCAGCAGCCGGAACCAGGGGGGGCAAGAGACCCAGTACTTC.

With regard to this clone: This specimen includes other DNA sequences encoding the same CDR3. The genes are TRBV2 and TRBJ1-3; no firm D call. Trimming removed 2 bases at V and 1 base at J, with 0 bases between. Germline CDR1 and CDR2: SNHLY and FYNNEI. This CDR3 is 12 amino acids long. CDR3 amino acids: CASSESGNTIYF. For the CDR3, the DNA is TGTGCCAGCAGTGAATCTGGAAACACCATATATTTT.

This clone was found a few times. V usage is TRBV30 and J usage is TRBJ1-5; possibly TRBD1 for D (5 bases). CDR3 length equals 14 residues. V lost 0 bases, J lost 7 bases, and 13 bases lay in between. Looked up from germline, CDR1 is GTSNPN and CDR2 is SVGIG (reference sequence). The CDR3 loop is CAWSVVRDGQPQHF. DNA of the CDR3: TGTGCCTGGAGTGTAGTCAGGGACGGGCAGCCCCAGCATTTT.